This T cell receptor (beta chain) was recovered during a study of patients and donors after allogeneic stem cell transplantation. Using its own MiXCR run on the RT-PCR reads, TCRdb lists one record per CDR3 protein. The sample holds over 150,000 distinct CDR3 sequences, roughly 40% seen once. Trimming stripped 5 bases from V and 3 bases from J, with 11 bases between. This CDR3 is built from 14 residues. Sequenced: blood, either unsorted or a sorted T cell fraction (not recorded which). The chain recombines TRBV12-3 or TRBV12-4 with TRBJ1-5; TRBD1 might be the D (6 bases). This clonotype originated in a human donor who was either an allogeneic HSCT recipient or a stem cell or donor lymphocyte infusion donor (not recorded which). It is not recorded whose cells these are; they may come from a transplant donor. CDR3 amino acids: CASSNRDLNQPQHF. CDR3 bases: TGTGCCAGCAGTAACAGGGACCTCAATCAGCCCCAGCATTTT.